This TCR beta chain was identified during a study of blood T cells in healthy people across ages. Study-wide context: About one barcoded beta molecule per two T cells came from capture by template switching. Findings and caveats of the study: TCR beta diversity per million T cells fell roughly linearly with age. PBMC samples, being unsorted, prevented any conclusive comparison of naive and antigen-experienced cells.

Comments on this clonotype: Its antigen remains unknown. Lacking the conserved final phenylalanine or tryptophan, this CDR3 likely reflects a read error.

Together with a sample-barcoded 5' primer, a J-beta primer mix was included in a second PCR lasting roughly 6 to 12 cycles. Via MiXCR, TCRdb re-called the 5' RACE reads, giving one row per CDR3 protein. Altogether about 780,000 distinct CDR3 sequences are present, more than 25% being singletons, with the ten largest covering approximately 2.9%. The sample, 9 to 10 milliliters of peripheral blood, was drawn from each donor. The germline CDR1 and CDR2 sequences are ENHRY and SYGVKD. V dropped 4 bases and J dropped 3 bases, with 12 bases sitting between them. The CDR3 totals 15 residues. This same sample was also taken into another study, of T cells of mothers and their children.

The clonotype originates from a boy aged 5-17 years in good health. The chain carries TRBV10-3 and TRBJ1-4, with D uncertain. What was sequenced was blood. This chain's CDR3 is CAISGSTRSNEKLFL. In nucleotides, the CDR3 is TGTGCCATCAGTGGGTCGACTCGATCTAATGAAAAACTGTTTTTA.